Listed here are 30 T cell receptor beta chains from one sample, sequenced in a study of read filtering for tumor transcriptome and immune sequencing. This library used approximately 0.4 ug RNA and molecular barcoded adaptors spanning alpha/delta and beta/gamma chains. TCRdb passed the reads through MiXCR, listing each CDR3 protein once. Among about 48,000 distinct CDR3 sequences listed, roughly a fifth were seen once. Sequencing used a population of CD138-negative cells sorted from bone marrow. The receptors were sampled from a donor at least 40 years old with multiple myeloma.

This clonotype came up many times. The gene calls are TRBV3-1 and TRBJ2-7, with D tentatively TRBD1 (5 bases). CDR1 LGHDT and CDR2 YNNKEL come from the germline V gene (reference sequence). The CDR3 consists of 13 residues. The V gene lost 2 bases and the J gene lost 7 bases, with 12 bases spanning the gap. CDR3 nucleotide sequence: TGTGCCAGCAGCCAAAGGGGCCCTGGGGAGCAGTACTTC. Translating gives CASSQRGPGEQYF.

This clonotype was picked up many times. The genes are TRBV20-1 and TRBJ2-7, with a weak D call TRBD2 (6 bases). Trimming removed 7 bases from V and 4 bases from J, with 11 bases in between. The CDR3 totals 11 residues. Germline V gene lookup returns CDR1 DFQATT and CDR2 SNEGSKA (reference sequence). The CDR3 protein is CSGSSGYEQYF. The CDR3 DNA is TGCAGTGGATCAAGCGGGTACGAGCAGTACTTC.

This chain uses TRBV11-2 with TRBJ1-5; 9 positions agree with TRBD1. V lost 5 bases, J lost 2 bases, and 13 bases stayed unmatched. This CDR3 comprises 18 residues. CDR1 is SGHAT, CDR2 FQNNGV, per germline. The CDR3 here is CASSHRDRVEGGNQPQHF. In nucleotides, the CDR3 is TGTGCCAGCAGCCACCGGGACAGGGTCGAAGGGGGCAATCAGCCCCAGCATTTT. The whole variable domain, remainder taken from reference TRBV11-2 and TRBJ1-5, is EAGVAQSPRYKIIEKRQSVAFWCNPISGHATLYWYQQILGQGPKLLIQFQNNGVVDDSQLPKDRFSAERLKGVDSTLKIQPAKLEDSAVYLCASSHRDRVEGGNQPQHFGDGTRLSIL.

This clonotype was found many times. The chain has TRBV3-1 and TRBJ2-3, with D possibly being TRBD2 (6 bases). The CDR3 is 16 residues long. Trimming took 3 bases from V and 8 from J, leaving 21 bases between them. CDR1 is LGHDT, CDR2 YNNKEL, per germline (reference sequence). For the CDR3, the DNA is TGTGCCAGCAGCCAGCGGCAAATGGCGGGGCACGGTACGCAGTATTTT. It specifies CASSQRQMAGHGTQYF.

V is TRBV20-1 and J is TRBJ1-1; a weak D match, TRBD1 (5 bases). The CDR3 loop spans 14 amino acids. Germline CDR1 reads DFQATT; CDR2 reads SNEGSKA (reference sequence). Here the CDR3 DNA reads TGCGGTCCGCTAGACTGGGGCCAGCCCACTGAAGCTTTCTTT. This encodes CGPLDWGQPTEAFF.

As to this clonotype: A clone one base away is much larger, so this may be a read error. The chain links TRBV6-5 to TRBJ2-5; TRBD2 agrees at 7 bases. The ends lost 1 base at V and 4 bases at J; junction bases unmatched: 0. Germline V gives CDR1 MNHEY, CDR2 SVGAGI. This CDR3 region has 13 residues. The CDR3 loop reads CASSYLAGETQYF. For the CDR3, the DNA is TGTGCCAGCAGTTACTTAGCGGGAGAGACCCAGTACTTC.

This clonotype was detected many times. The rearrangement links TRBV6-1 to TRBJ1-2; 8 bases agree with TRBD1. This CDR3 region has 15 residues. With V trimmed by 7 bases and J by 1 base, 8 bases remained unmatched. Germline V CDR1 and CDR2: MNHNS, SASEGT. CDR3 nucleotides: TGTGCCAGCATTCTAGACAGGGGAATTAACTATGGCTACACCTTC. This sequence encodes CASILDRGINYGYTF.

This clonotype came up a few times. The CDR3 DNA sequence: TGTGCCAGCAGCTTAGTGGGAGCCACCTACAATGAGCAGTTCTTC. This encodes CASSLVGATYNEQFF. The chain carries TRBV7-2 and TRBJ2-1; D is possibly TRBD2 (5 bases). The CDR3 contains 15 residues. The ends were cut back, 1 base at V and 2 bases at J, with 9 bases in the middle. CDR1 is SGHTA and CDR2 is FQGNSA in the germline V gene.

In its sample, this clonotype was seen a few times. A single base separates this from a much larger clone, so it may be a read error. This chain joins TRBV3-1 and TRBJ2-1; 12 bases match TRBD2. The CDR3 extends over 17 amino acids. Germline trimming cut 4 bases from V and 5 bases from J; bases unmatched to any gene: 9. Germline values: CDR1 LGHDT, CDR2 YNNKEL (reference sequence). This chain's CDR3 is CASSRLAGVGFDNEQFF. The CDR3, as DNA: TGTGCCAGCAGCCGACTAGCGGGAGTGGGATTCGACAATGAGCAGTTCTTC.

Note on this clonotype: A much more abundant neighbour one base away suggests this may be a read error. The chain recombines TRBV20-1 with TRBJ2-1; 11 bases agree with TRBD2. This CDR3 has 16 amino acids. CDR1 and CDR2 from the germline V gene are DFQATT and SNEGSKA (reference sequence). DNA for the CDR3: TGCAGTGCTAGAGCTGCGGGACTAGCGGCTTACAATGAGCAGTCCTTC. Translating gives CSARAAGLAAYNEQSF.

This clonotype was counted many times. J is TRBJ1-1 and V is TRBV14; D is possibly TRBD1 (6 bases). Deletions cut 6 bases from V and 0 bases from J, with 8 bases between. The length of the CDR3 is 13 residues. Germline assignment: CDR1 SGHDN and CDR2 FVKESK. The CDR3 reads CASRRDMNTEAFF. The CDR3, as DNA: TGTGCCAGCAGAAGGGACATGAACACTGAAGCTTTCTTT.

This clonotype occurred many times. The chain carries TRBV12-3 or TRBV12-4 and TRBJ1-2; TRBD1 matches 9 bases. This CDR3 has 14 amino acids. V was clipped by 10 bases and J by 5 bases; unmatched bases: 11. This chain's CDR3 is CATVTGQGIYGYTF. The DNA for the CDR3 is TGTGCCACCGTTACGGGACAGGGTATTTATGGCTACACCTTC.

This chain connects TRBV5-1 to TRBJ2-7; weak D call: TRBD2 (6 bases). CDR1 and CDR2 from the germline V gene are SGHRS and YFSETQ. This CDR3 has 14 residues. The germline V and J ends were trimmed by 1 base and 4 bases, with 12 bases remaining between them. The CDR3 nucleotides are TGCGCCAGCAGCTTGACCGGGAGTCGGTACGAGCAGTACTTC. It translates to CASSLTGSRYEQYF.

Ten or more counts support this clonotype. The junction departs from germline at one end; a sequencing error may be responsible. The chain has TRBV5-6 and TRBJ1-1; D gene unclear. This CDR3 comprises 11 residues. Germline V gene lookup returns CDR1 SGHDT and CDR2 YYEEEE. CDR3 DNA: TGTGCCAGCAGCTTGAAGACTGAAGCTTTCTTT. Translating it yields CASSLKTEAFF.

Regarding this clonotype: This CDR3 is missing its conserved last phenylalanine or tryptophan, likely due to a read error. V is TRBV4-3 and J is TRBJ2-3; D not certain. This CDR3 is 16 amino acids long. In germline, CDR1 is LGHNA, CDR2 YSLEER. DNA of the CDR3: TGCGCCGGCAGCCAAGACTTGGCGGAAACTTCAGATACGCAGTATCTT. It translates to CAGSQDLAETSDTQYL.

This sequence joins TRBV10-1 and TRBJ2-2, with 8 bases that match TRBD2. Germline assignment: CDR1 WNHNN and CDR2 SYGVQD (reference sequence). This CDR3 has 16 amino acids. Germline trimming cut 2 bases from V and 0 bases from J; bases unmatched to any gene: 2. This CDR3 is CASSEGLAPNTGELFF. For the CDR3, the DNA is TGCGCCAGCAGTGAGGGACTAGCCCCGAACACCGGGGAGCTGTTTTTT.

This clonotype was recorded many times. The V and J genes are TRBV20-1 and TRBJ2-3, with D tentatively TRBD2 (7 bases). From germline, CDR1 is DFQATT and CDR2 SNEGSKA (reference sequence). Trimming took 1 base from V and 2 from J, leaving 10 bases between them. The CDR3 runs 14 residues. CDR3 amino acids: CSARGGGATDTQYF. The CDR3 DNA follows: TGCAGTGCTAGAGGCGGGGGCGCCACAGATACGCAGTATTTT.

Here the CDR3 reads CASSLPNPQTQYF. CDR3 nucleotide sequence: TGCGCCAGCAGCCTACCCAATCCCCAGACCCAGTACTTC. The V call is TRBV4-1, the J call TRBJ2-5, with no clear D. V was clipped by 4 bases and J by 6 bases, with 12 bases between them. CDR1 and CDR2 from the germline V gene are MGHRA and YSYEKL. The CDR3 length is 13 residues.

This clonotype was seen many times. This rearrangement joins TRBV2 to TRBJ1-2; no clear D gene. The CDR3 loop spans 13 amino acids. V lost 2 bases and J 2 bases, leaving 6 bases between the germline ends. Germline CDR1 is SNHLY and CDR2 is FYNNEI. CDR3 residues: CASSELQNYGYTF. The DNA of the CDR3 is TGTGCCAGCAGTGAACTACAGAACTATGGCTACACCTTC.

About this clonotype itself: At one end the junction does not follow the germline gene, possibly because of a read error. In nucleotides, the CDR3 is TGTGCCAGCACCCCCTCGGGAGTCAGGAATGAGCGGTTCTTC. Its translation: CASTPSGVRNERFF. The chain uses TRBV6-2 or TRBV6-3 and TRBJ2-1, with a weak D call TRBD2 (6 bases). The CDR3 has 14 residues. Germline V gene data show CDR1 as MNHEY and CDR2 as SVGEGT.

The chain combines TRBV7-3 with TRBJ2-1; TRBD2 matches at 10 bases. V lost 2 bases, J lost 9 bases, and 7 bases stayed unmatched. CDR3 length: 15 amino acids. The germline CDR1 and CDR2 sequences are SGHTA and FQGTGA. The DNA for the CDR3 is TGTGCCAGCAGCTTATTAGCGGGAGGTTGGCCTGAGCAGTTCTTC. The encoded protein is CASSLLAGGWPEQFF.

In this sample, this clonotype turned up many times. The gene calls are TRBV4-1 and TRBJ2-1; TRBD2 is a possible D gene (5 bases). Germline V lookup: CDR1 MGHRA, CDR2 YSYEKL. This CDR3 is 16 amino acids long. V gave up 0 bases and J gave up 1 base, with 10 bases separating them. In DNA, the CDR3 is TGCGCCAGCAGCCAAGACGGTCTAGCATCCTACAATGAGCAGTTCTTC. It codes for CASSQDGLASYNEQFF.

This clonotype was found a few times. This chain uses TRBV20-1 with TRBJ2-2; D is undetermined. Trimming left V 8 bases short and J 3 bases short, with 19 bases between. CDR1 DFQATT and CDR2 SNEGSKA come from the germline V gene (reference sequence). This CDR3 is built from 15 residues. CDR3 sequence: CSTGLPKGDTGELFF. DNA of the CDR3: TGCAGTACCGGCCTCCCCAAGGGTGACACCGGGGAGCTGTTTTTT.

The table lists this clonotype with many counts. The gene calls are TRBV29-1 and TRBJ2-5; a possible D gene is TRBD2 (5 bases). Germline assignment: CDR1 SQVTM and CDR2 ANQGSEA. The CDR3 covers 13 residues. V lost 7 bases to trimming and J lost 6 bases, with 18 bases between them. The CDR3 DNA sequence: TGCAGCGCCGCGGCCCGGGGATTAAAGACCCAGTACTTC. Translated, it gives CSAAARGLKTQYF.

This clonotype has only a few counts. CDR3 coding DNA: TGTGCCAGCAGCTTAAGGTTAGGGGATCAGCCCCAGCATTTT. Its translation: CASSLRLGDQPQHF. The V and J genes are TRBV7-8 and TRBJ1-5; TRBD1 is a possible D gene (5 bases). V lost 2 bases to trimming and J lost 5 bases, with 10 bases between them. The CDR3 consists of 14 residues. CDR1 is SGHVS and CDR2 is FQNEAQ in the germline V gene.

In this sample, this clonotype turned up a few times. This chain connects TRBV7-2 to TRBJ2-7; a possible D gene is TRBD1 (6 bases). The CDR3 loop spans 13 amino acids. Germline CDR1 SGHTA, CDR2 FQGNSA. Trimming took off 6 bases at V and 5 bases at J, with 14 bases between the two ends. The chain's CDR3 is CASRFTGPNEQYF. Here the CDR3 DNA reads TGTGCCAGCAGGTTTACAGGGCCCAACGAGCAGTACTTC.

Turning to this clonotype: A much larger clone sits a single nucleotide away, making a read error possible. Written as DNA, the CDR3 is TGTGCCAGCAGTTACAGGGCGCAACACACTGAAGCTATCTTT. Protein sequence: CASSYRAQHTEAIF. V gene TRBV6-6 combines with J gene TRBJ1-6; D unresolved. Germline loops: CDR1 MNHNY, CDR2 SVGAGI (reference sequence). The CDR3 sequence is 14 residues long.

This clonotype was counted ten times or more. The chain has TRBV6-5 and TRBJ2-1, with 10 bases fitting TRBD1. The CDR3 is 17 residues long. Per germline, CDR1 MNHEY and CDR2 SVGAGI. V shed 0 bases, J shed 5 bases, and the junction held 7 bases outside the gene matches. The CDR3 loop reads CASSYSFGTGANNEQFF. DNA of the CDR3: TGTGCCAGCAGTTACTCCTTCGGGACAGGGGCGAACAATGAGCAGTTCTTC.

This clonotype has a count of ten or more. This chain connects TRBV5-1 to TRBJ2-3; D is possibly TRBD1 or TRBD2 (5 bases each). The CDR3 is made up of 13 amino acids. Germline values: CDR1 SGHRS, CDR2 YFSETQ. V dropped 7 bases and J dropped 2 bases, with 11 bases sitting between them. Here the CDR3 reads CASRGSFTDTQYF. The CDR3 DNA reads TGCGCCAGCCGGGGCAGTTTCACAGATACGCAGTATTTT.

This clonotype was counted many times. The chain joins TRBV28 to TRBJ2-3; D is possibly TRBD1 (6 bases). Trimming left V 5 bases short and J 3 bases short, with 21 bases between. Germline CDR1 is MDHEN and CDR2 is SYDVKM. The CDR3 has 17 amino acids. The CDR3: CASSPPPGTSITDTQYF. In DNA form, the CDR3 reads TGTGCCAGCAGTCCCCCACCTGGGACATCGATAACAGATACGCAGTATTTT.